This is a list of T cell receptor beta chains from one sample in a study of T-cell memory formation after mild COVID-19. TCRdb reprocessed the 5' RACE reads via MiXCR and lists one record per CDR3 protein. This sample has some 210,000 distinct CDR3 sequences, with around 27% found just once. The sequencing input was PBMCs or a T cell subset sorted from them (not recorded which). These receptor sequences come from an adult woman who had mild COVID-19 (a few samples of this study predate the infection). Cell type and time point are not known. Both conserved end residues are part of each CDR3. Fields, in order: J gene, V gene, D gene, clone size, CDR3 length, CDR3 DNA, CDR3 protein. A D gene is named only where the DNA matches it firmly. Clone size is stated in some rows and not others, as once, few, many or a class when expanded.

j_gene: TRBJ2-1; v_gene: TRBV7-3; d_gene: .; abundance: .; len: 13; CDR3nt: TGTGCCAGCAGCTTAGAGGGGAACAATGAGCAGTTCTTC; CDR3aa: CASSLEGNNEQFF
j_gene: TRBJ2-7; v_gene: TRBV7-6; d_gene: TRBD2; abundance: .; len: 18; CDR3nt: TGTGCCAGCAGCTTAGTGGGACTAGCGGGAGGGAGAACCTACGAGCAGTACTTC; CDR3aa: CASSLVGLAGGRTYEQYF
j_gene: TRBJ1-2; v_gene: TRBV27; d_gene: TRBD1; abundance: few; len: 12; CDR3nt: TGTGCCAGCAGCTTTGACAGGGTGAACTACACCTTC; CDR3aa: CASSFDRVNYTF
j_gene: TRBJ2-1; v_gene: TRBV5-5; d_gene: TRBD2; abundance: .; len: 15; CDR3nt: TGTGCCAGCAGCTCCCGACTAGCGGATTACAATGAGCAGTTCTTC; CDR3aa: CASSSRLADYNEQFF
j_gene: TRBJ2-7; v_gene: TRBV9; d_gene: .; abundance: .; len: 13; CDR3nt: TGTGCCAGCAGCGTAGAACAGGGTAGTCAGCAGTACTTC; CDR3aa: CASSVEQGSQQYF
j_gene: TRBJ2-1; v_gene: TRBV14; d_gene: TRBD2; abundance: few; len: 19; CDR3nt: TGTGCCAGCAGCCAAGAAGATCGCCGAACTAGCGGCTCCTACAATGAGCAGTTCTTC; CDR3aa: CASSQEDRRTSGSYNEQFF
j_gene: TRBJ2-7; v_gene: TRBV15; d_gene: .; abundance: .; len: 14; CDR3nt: TGTGCCACCAGCCCCACCGGGAATGCCTACGAGCAGTACTTC; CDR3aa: CATSPTGNAYEQYF
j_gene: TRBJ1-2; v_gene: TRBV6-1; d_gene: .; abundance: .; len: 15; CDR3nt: TGTGCCAGCAGTGAGCAGGGGAGGTCTGACTATGGCTACACCTTC; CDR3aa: CASSEQGRSDYGYTF
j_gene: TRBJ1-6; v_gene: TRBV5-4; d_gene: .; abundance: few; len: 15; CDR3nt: TGTGCCAGCAGCTTGGTCTATATTTCGTTTGGGCCCCTCCACTTT; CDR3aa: CASSLVYISFGPLHF
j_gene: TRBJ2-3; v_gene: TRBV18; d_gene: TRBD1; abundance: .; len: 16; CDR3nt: TGTGCCAGCTCACCACCGGGACAGACATGGACAGATACGCAGTATTTT; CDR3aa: CASSPPGQTWTDTQYF
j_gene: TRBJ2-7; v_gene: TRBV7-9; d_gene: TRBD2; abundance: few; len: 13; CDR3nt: TGTGCCAGCAGCTCAGGACTAGAAGGCGAGCAGTACTTC; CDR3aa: CASSSGLEGEQYF
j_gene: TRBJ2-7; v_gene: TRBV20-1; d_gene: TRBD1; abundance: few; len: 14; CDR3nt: TGCAGTGCTGAAACAGGGGGGAGCTCCTACGAGCAGTACTTC; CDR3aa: CSAETGGSSYEQYF
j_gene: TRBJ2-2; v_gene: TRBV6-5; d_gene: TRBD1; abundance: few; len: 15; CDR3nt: TGTGCCAGCAGGAGGGACAGGGGTAACACCGGGGAGCTGTTTTTT; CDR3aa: CASRRDRGNTGELFF
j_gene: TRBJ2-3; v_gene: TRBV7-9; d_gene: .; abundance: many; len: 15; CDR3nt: TGTGCCAGCAGAAGGGACCCCCTCCACACAGATACGCAGTATTTT; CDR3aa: CASRRDPLHTDTQYF
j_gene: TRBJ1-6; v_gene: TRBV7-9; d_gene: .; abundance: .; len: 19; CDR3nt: TGTGCCAGCAGCTTGTTTCAGGGGCTCAGGGGCTCCTATAATTCACCCCTCCACTTT; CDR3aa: CASSLFQGLRGSYNSPLHF
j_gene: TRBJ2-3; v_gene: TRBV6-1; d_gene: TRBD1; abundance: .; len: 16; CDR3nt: TGTGCCAGCACCACAGGGGACAGGGGGTCGTGGGATACGCAGTATTTT; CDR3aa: CASTTGDRGSWDTQYF
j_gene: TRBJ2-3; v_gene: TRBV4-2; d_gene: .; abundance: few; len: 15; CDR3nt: TGTGCCAGCAGCCAAGATCATGCGGGTGTAGATACGCAGTATTTT; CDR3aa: CASSQDHAGVDTQYF
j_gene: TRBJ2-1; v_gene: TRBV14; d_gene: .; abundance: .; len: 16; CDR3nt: TGTGCCAGCAGCCAAGTTCCCTACCTCGCCTACAATGAGCAGTTCTTC; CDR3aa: CASSQVPYLAYNEQFF
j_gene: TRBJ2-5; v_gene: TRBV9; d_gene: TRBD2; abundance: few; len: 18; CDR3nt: TGTGCCAGCAGCGCCGGGAATAGCGGGGTGCCTGGGGCAGAGACCCAGTACTTC; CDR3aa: CASSAGNSGVPGAETQYF
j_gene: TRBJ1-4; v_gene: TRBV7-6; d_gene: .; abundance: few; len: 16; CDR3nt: TGTGCCAGCAGCTTAAACGGCCCCAACCGGCATGAAAAACTGTTTTTT; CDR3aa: CASSLNGPNRHEKLFF
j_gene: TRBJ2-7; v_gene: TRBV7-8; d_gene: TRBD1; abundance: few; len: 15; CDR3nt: TGTGCCAGCAGTCAACCGGGACAGGGTACCTACGAGCAGTACTTC; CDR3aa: CASSQPGQGTYEQYF
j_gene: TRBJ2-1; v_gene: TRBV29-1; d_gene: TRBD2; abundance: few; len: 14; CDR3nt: TGCAGCGTTGATAAACTAGCGGGGGGGAATGAGCAGTTCTTC; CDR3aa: CSVDKLAGGNEQFF
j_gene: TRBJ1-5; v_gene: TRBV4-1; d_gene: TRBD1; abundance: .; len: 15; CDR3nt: TGCGCCAGCAGCCAACAGGGGGTCGGCAATCAGCCCCAGCATTTT; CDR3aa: CASSQQGVGNQPQHF
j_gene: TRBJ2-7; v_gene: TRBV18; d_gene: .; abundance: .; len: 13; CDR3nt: TGTGCCAGCTCCCCGGCCCAGGGATACGAGCAGTACTTC; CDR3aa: CASSPAQGYEQYF
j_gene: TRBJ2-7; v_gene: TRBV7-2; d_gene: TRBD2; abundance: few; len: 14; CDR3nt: TGTGCCAGCAGCTTTAGCGGGTTCCCCTACGAGCAGTACTTC; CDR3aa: CASSFSGFPYEQYF
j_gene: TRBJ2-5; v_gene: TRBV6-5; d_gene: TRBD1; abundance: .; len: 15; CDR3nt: TGTGCCAGCAGAGACCGGGACAGGGCACGGGAGACCCAGTACTTC; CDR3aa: CASRDRDRARETQYF
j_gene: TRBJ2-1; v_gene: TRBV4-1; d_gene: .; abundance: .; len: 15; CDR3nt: TGCGCCAGCAGCCAAGACTTGGGGGCCGGAAATGAGCAGTTCTTC; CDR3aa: CASSQDLGAGNEQFF
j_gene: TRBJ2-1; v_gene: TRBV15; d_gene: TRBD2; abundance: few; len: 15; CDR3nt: TGTGCCACCAGCGTCCATAGCGGGAGTTACAATGAGCAGTTCTTC; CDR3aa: CATSVHSGSYNEQFF
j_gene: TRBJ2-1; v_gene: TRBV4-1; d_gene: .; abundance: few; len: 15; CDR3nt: TGCGCCAGCAGCCCCGGGACGATGAGGGGCAATGAGCAGTTCTTC; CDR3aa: CASSPGTMRGNEQFF
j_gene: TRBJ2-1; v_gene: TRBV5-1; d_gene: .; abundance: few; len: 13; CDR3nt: TGCGCCAGCAGAACGGACCTTCGGGGTGAGCAGTTCTTC; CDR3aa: CASRTDLRGEQFF
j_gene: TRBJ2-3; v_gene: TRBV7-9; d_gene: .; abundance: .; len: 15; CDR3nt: TGTGCCACCCACCTTTTGCGGACTCCGCAAGATACGCAGTATTTT; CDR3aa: CATHLLRTPQDTQYF
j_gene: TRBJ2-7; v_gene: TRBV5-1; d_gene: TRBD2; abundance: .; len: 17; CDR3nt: TGCGCCAGCAGCAGGGGACTAGCGGGAAGGGTCGCCCACGAGCAGTACTTC; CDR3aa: CASSRGLAGRVAHEQYF
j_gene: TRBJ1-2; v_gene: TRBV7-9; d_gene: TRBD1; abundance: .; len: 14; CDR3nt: TGTGCCAGCAGCACCTCGACAGGGTACCATGGCTACACCTTC; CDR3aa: CASSTSTGYHGYTF
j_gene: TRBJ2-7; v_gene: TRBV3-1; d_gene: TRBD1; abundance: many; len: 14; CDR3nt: TGTGCCAGCAGCTCCGGGACAGGGACCTACGAGCAGTACTTC; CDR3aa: CASSSGTGTYEQYF
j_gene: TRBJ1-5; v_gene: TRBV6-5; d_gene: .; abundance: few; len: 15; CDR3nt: TGTGCCAGCAGCCGTACATGGGGGGGTGATCAGCCCCAGCATTTT; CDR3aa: CASSRTWGGDQPQHF
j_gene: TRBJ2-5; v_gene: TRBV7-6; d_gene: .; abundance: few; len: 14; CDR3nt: TGTGCCAGCAGCCCCAGACAGGACGGAGAGACCCAGTACTTC; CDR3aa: CASSPRQDGETQYF
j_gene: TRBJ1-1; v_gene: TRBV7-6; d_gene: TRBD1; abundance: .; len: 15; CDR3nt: TGTGCCAGCAGTCAGAGGACAGGGGAGGGGACTGAAGCTTTCTTT; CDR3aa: CASSQRTGEGTEAFF
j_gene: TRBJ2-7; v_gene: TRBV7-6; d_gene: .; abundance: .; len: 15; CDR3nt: TGTGCCAGCAGCTTAGGCCTGGGCCTAGATTACGAGCAGTACTTC; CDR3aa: CASSLGLGLDYEQYF
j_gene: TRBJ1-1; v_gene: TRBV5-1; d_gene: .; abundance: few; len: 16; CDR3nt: TGCGCCAGCAGCTTGGGTAGCCCCTCCATGAACACTGAAGCTTTCTTT; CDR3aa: CASSLGSPSMNTEAFF
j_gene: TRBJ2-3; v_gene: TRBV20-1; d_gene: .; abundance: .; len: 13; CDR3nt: TGCAGTGCTAGAGATACCCTTCCAGATACGCAGTATTTT; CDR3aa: CSARDTLPDTQYF
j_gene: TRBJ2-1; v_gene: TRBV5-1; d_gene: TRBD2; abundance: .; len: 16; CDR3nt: TGCGCCAGCAGCCCCAGTGGGCGGGGGGCCCTCAATGAGCAGTTCTTC; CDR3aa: CASSPSGRGALNEQFF
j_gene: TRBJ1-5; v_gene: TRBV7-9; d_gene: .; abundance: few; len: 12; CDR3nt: TGTGCCAGCAGCTCCCCAAATCAGCCCCAGCATTTT; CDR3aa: CASSSPNQPQHF
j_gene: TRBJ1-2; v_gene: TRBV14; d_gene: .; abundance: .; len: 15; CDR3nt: TGTGCCAGCAGCCAAGTCCCAGGACCCACGGATGGCTACACCTTC; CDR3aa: CASSQVPGPTDGYTF
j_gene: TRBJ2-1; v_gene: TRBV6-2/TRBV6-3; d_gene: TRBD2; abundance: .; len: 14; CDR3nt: TGTGCCAGCAGTCGACTAGCGGGGGGCCATGAGCAGTTCTTC; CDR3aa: CASSRLAGGHEQFF
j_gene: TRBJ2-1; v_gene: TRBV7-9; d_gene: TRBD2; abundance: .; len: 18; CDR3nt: TGTGCCAGCAGCTCGGGACTAGCGGGATCAAGCTCCTACAATGAGCAGTTCTTC; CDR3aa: CASSSGLAGSSSYNEQFF
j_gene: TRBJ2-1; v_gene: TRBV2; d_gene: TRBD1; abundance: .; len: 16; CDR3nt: TGTGCCACCCCCTCGACAGGGGGCCTGCGATACAATGAGCAGTTCTTC; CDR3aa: CATPSTGGLRYNEQFF
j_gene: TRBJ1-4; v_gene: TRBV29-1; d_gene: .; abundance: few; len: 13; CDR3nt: TGCAGCGTTGAGGGAAATGGTGGGGAAAAACTGTTTTTT; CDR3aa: CSVEGNGGEKLFF
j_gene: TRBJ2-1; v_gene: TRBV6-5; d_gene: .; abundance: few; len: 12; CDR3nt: TGTGCCAGTCTGGGGGAGGAGAATGAGCAGTTCTTC; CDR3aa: CASLGEENEQFF
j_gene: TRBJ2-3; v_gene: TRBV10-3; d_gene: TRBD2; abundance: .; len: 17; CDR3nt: TGTGCCATCAGTGATGGCCTAGCGGGGGGGGTCTCGGATACGCAGTATTTT; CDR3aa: CAISDGLAGGVSDTQYF
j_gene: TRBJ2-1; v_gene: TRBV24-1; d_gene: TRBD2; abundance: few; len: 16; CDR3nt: TGTGCCACCAGTGATTCTAGCGGGTATTCCTACAATGAGCAGTTCTTC; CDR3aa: CATSDSSGYSYNEQFF
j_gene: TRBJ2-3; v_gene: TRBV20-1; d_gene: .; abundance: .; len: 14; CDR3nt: TGCAGTGCTCCGGACAGGAGGGGTGGAGATACGCAGTATTTT; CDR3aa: CSAPDRRGGDTQYF
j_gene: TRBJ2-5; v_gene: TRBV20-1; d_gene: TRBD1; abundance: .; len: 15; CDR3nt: TGCAGTGCTTCCCCGATGGGACAGGGTTTGGGGACCCAGTACTTC; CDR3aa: CSASPMGQGLGTQYF
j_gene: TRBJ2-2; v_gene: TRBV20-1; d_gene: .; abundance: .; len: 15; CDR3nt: TGCAGTGCACGGGCCTGGGTGGGGGGCACCGGGGAGCTGTTTTTT; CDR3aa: CSARAWVGGTGELFF